The clone carrying this TCR beta chain has just one count. Its specificity is not known. Clones were read by immunoSEQ multiplex PCR, and TCRdb kept only the in-frame ones, dropping some. In the table there are approximately 80,000 clones, about 94% of which are singletons. This record comes from a study of OX40 agonist ivuxolimab in advanced cancers. General study findings and limits: On average, CD8+ T cells had more expanded clones than CD4+.

This clonotype originated in an adult with an advanced solid tumor such as melanoma, head and neck, liver or kidney cancer. The source material was CD4+ or CD8+ T cells sorted from blood, sampled in a trial of the OX40 agonist ivuxolimab.

Written as DNA, the CDR3 is TGTGCCAGCAGTCTCGAACCACAGGGCGCTAACTATGGCTACACCTTC. Encoded protein: CASSLEPQGANYGYTF. The chain uses TRBV6-4 and TRBJ1-2, with D tentatively TRBD1 (6 bases). Trimming removed 5 bases from V and 0 bases from J, with 16 bases in between. This CDR3 has 16 residues. Germline-derived CDR1 and CDR2 are MRHNA and SNTAGT.